Sequencing of this TCR beta chain was carried out in a study of blood T cell repertoires in COVID-19. Study context: Samples representing acute and convalescent COVID-19 were sourced from the United States, Italy and Spain.

Original data processing: Amplification with reference gene primers provided the estimates of nucleated cell counts. Some clones are missing from TCRdb's copy, which holds only in-frame ones; the method was immunoSEQ multiplex PCR. D and trimming come from the DNA, and the V and J calls and clone size come from that table. The sample lists more than 150,000 clones, 80% to 90% occurring once. The CDR3 sequence is 14 residues long. Looked up from germline, CDR1 is MNHEY and CDR2 is SMNVEV (reference sequence). V trimming: 6 bases; J trimming: 2 bases; junction bases outside the gene matches: 6. The chain combines TRBV27 with TRBJ1-2; TRBD1 aligns across 7 bases. The TCR originated in a woman younger than 35 who had recovered from COVID-19. Sequencing was done on a sample of peripheral blood. CDR3 DNA: TGTGCCAGCAGGACAGGGAGTCCGAACTATGGCTACACCTTC. Translation gives CASRTGSPNYGYTF.